The 26 T cell receptor beta chains given below trace back to one sample, sequenced in a study of cytomegalovirus exposure and HLA in healthy donors (dated by TCRdb to 2017 to 2019). Library preparation was by the immunoSEQ multiplex PCR assay. Drawn from immuneACCESS, this table holds only the in-frame rearrangements with V and J called that TCRdb kept. Clones are partly lost; checked studies trace under half to an unresolved V gene and leave the rest unexplained. Present in this sample are 150,000 to 200,000 clones, around 86% of which were seen just once. The ten most abundant clones make up 1.4% to 1.5% of the sample. Sequenced material: PBMCs. Receptors were obtained from a woman aged 18-29 years in good health and CMV-seronegative.

The chain has TRBV4-1 and TRBJ2-7; TRBD2 agrees at 12 bases. Germline assignment: CDR1 MGHRA and CDR2 YSYEKL. V lost 2 bases and J lost 2; bases outside the gene matches: 4. This CDR3 contains 16 residues. The CDR3 loop reads CASSQRLAGVAYEQYF. As DNA, the CDR3 is TGCGCCAGCAGCCAACGACTAGCGGGAGTCGCCTACGAGCAGTACTTC.

The genes are TRBV27 and TRBJ1-6; D not certain. The CDR3 has 14 residues. Germline V CDR1 and CDR2: MNHEY, SMNVEV (reference sequence). Trimming stripped 7 bases from V and 0 bases from J, with 7 bases between. The CDR3, as DNA: TGTGCCAGCAAACAGAGCTCCTATAATTCACCCCTCCACTTT. Its protein product is CASKQSSYNSPLHF.

V usage is TRBV18 and J usage is TRBJ1-2, with 8 bases lining up with TRBD1. The CDR3 spans 16 residues. V shed 5 bases and J 6 bases; nucleotides not matched to a gene: 14. The germline CDR1 and CDR2 sequences are KGHSH and LQKENI. CDR3 protein: CASSSDRAPVSHGYTF. The CDR3, as DNA: TGTGCCAGCTCATCGGACAGGGCCCCGGTGAGTCATGGCTACACCTTC.

The V gene is TRBV7-9, the J gene TRBJ1-2; possibly TRBD1 for D (6 bases). V was clipped by 5 bases and J by 8 bases, with 24 bases between them. This CDR3 region has 16 residues. Germline CDR1 reads SEHNR; CDR2 reads FQNEAQ (reference sequence). CDR3 amino acids: CASSPTERVRGRGYTF. The CDR3 DNA sequence: TGTGCCAGCAGCCCCACTGAGAGGGTCAGGGGAAGGGGCTACACCTTC.

V gene TRBV9 combines with J gene TRBJ2-1; a weak D match, TRBD2 (6 bases). Germline V gives CDR1 SGDLS, CDR2 YYNGEE. V was cut by 0 bases and J by 0 bases, with 10 bases left in between. The CDR3 runs 16 residues. The CDR3 sequence is CASSVGGGVSYNEQFF. DNA for the CDR3: TGTGCCAGCAGCGTAGGGGGCGGGGTCTCCTACAATGAGCAGTTCTTC.

The chain couples TRBV5-4 to TRBJ2-7, with TRBD2 identical over 8 bases. This CDR3 contains 14 residues. With V trimmed by 0 bases and J by 7 bases, 6 bases remained unmatched. CDR1 and CDR2 from the germline V gene are SGHNT and YYREEE (reference sequence). CDR3 coding DNA: TGTGCCAGCAGCTTGGTCGGGGGGGCCGAAGAGCAGTACTTC. Its translation: CASSLVGGAEEQYF.

The chain recombines TRBV6-4 with TRBJ1-1; D is unresolved. The V gene lost 3 bases and the J gene lost 4 bases, with 9 bases spanning the gap. Looked up from germline, CDR1 is MRHNA and CDR2 is SNTAGT. The CDR3 spans 13 residues. The DNA of the CDR3 is TGTGCCAGCAGTGAAAGCTTATCCACTGAAGCTTTCTTT. Its protein product is CASSESLSTEAFF.

The rearrangement uses TRBV28 and TRBJ2-1; 16 nucleotides match TRBD2. After removal of 7 bases from V and 8 bases from J, the junction contained 11 bases not matched to a gene. Germline V gene sequence: CDR1 MDHEN, CDR2 SYDVKM. This CDR3 comprises 17 residues. The CDR3, as DNA: TGTGCCAGCACCCAAGGCGGGACTAGCGGGAGGGGGCATGAGCAGTTCTTC. It translates to CASTQGGTSGRGHEQFF.

The chain couples TRBV5-8 to TRBJ2-1; 8 bases line up with TRBD1. This CDR3 has 13 amino acids. With V trimmed by 3 bases and J by 7 bases, 3 bases remained unmatched. Germline V gene lookup returns CDR1 SGHTS and CDR2 YDEGEE. CDR3 bases: TGTGCCAGCAGCTGGACAGGGCAGAATGAGCAGTTCTTC. The encoded protein is CASSWTGQNEQFF.

V and J are TRBV5-1 and TRBJ2-1; TRBD2 matches 8 bases. The ends lost 5 bases at V and 3 bases at J; junction bases unmatched: 7. CDR3 length: 15 amino acids. Looked up from germline, CDR1 is SGHRS and CDR2 is YFSETQ. The CDR3 nucleotides are TGCGCCAGCAGGACCCCGGGGGGGATCTACAATGAGCAGTTCTTC. It is translated as CASRTPGGIYNEQFF.

V gene TRBV9 combines with J gene TRBJ2-5; possible D gene TRBD1, 6 bases. V was shortened by 0 bases and J by 1 base, with 10 bases between the two germline ends. The CDR3 has 15 amino acids. Looked up from germline, CDR1 is SGDLS and CDR2 is YYNGEE. CDR3 coding DNA: TGTGCCAGCAGCGTAGCTTTAGGGGGCCAAGAGACCCAGTACTTC. As protein: CASSVALGGQETQYF.

This clone was seen a single time. V is TRBV18 and J is TRBJ1-2; TRBD1 matches at 10 bases. The CDR3 covers 16 residues. Germline V gives CDR1 KGHSH, CDR2 LQKENI. The V gene end was trimmed by 4 bases and the J gene end by 3 bases; junction bases not matched to a gene: 8. The CDR3 nucleotides read TGTGCCAGCTCACGAGATCGACAGGGGGCCCACTATGGCTACACCTTC. It translates to CASSRDRQGAHYGYTF.

V is TRBV7-2 and J is TRBJ2-5, with TRBD2 matching over 13 bases. Germline trimming cut 4 bases from V and 4 bases from J; bases unmatched to any gene: 6. This CDR3 comprises 16 residues. CDR1 is SGHTA and CDR2 is FQGNSA in the germline V gene. CDR3 DNA sequence: TGTGCCAGCAGCTCATCCGGGACTAGCGGGGTAGAGACCCAGTACTTC. It is translated as CASSSSGTSGVETQYF.

This rearrangement joins TRBV5-4 to TRBJ1-4; 10 bases line up with TRBD1. V dropped 4 bases and J dropped 6; count of bases not matched to a gene: 3. The CDR3 sequence is 14 residues long. Germline CDR1 and CDR2: SGHNT and YYREEE (reference sequence). The CDR3 bases are TGTGCCAGCAGCCTGACAGGGGGCGATGAAAAACTGTTTTTT. Protein: CASSLTGGDEKLFF.

The chain couples TRBV2 to TRBJ2-1; 15 nucleotides match TRBD2. J gave up 6 bases and V 4 bases, and 16 bases lay outside the gene matches. The CDR3 sequence is 20 residues long. Germline V gene sequence: CDR1 SNHLY, CDR2 FYNNEI. CDR3 sequence reads: CASSGYRWTSGRVEFNEQFF. The CDR3 nucleotides are TGTGCCAGCAGTGGGTACCGTTGGACTAGCGGGAGGGTAGAGTTCAATGAGCAGTTCTTC.

The CDR3 loop reads CASSPRVNYGYTF. CDR3 coding DNA: TGTGCCAGCAGCCCCAGGGTTAACTATGGCTACACCTTC. The chain joins TRBV28 to TRBJ1-2; tentatively, D is TRBD1 (5 bases). The V and J ends lost 6 bases and 1 base respectively, with 9 bases between them. This CDR3 has 13 residues. CDR1 is MDHEN and CDR2 is SYDVKM in the germline V gene.

V is TRBV15 and J is TRBJ2-5; TRBD2 matches 7 bases. Trimming took 0 bases from V and 3 from J; bases not matched to a gene: 7. CDR3 size: 16 residues. CDR1 is LNHNV and CDR2 is YYDKDF in the germline V gene (reference sequence). The CDR3 is CATSRDRLAGEETQYF. CDR3 coding DNA: TGTGCCACCAGCAGAGATCGTTTGGCGGGGGAAGAGACCCAGTACTTC.

V gene TRBV19 combines with J gene TRBJ2-5, with 8 nucleotides matching TRBD1. V dropped 3 bases and J dropped 5; count of bases not matched to a gene: 8. CDR3 length: 15 amino acids. The germline CDR1 and CDR2 sequences are LNHDA and SQIVND (reference sequence). The CDR3 bases are TGTGCCAGTAGTATTTTGACAGGGGCGGGGGAGACCCAGTACTTC. Protein sequence: CASSILTGAGETQYF.

The chain is built from TRBV19 and TRBJ2-7, with TRBD1 matching 8 bases. Germline CDR1 LNHDA, CDR2 SQIVND (reference sequence). V was clipped by 10 bases and J by 2 bases; unmatched bases: 4. The CDR3 has 12 amino acids. This chain's CDR3 is CAIRTGTYEQYF. CDR3 coding DNA: TGTGCCATAAGGACAGGGACCTACGAGCAGTACTTC.

This chain connects TRBV7-2 to TRBJ1-1; possible D gene TRBD1, 6 bases. The length of the CDR3 is 12 residues. In germline, CDR1 is SGHTA, CDR2 FQGNSA. Trimming pared 11 bases from V and 8 bases from J, leaving 18 bases between. In DNA form, the CDR3 reads TGTGCCGCCCCAGACACAGGGTCCGAAGCTTTCTTT. Residues: CAAPDTGSEAFF.

The chain couples TRBV19 to TRBJ2-7; D is perhaps TRBD1 (7 bases). Deletions cut 9 bases from V and 2 bases from J, with 20 bases between. Germline CDR1 reads LNHDA; CDR2 reads SQIVND (reference sequence). The CDR3 is 15 residues long. This chain's CDR3 is CASAIGGRGAYEQYF. The CDR3 DNA follows: TGTGCCAGCGCTATAGGGGGCAGGGGGGCCTACGAGCAGTACTTC.

The chain recombines TRBV4-1 with TRBJ1-1; weak D call: TRBD1 (5 bases). In germline, CDR1 is MGHRA, CDR2 YSYEKL. The CDR3 runs 16 residues. Trimming took 2 bases from V and 3 from J, leaving 16 bases between them. The CDR3 loop is CASSQIPGVPDTEAFF. In DNA form, the CDR3 reads TGCGCCAGCAGCCAAATTCCGGGGGTACCCGACACTGAAGCTTTCTTT.

The J gene is TRBJ1-2, the V gene TRBV27; 8 bases are shared with TRBD1. CDR1 and CDR2 from the germline V gene are MNHEY and SMNVEV (reference sequence). V lost 3 bases, J lost 4 bases, and 13 bases stayed unmatched. This CDR3 comprises 17 residues. The CDR3 DNA sequence: TGTGCCAGCAGTTTCCTTGGGACAGGAGAACAAAGCTATGGCTACACCTTC. Its protein product is CASSFLGTGEQSYGYTF.

The chain recombines TRBV7-3 with TRBJ2-1; 7 bases are shared with TRBD2. The V segment lost 0 bases and the J segment 15 bases; nucleotides outside the gene matches: 8. The CDR3 length is 13 residues. Per germline, CDR1 SGHTA and CDR2 FQGTGA. The chain's CDR3 is CASSLTLGGSRFF. The CDR3 DNA reads TGTGCCAGCAGCTTAACCTTGGGGGGGAGTCGGTTCTTC.

The V and J genes are TRBV6-1 and TRBJ2-3; possibly TRBD2 for D (6 bases). Per the germline V gene, CDR1 is MNHNS and CDR2 is SASEGT. V lost 2 bases and J lost 1, with 19 bases in between. There are 18 residues in the CDR3. The CDR3: CASSEKPLGGDGTDTQYF. The CDR3 coding sequence is TGTGCCAGCAGTGAAAAGCCCCTAGGCGGGGACGGCACAGATACGCAGTATTTT.

The chain joins TRBV4-2 to TRBJ1-2, with 7 bases matching TRBD1. V shed 1 base and J 7 bases; nucleotides not matched to a gene: 9. CDR1 and CDR2 from the germline V gene are LGHNA and YNFKEQ. CDR3 length: 15 residues. The CDR3 coding sequence is TGTGCCAGCAGCCAAGGCGAGAACCAGGGGGGTGGCTACACCTTC. Protein product: CASSQGENQGGGYTF.